One and the same sample provided the 7 T cell receptor beta chains below, sequenced in a study of metastatic and nonmetastatic thyroid tumors. Among the patients, none had received any treatment before thyroid surgery. TCRdb re-analyzed the PCR reads using MiXCR. In the table there are 34,000 or so clones, less than 20% of which are singletons. Sequenced material: blood. These receptors originate from a female donor with papillary thyroid cancer or a benign thyroid nodule (not recorded which). Some clones in this sample may be carry-over from other donors' samples.

The rearrangement uses TRBV12-3 or TRBV12-4 and TRBJ1-5; D might be TRBD1 (5 bases). Trimming left V 6 bases short and J 7 bases short, with 13 bases between. CDR3 length: 13 residues. CDR3 nucleotides: TGTGCCAGCAGAAAGCAGGGAGACCAGCCCCAGCATTTT. Amino acid sequence: CASRKQGDQPQHF.

This clone was picked up many times. This chain links TRBV20-1 with TRBJ2-7, with 8 bases that match TRBD1. This CDR3 region has 12 residues. In germline, CDR1 is DFQATT, CDR2 SNEGSKA (reference sequence). Trimming cost V 6 bases and J 2 bases; bases outside gene matches: 3. The CDR3 protein is CSAPGQAYEQYF. CDR3 DNA sequence: TGCAGTGCCCCGGGACAGGCCTACGAGCAGTACTTC.

The chain links TRBV5-1 to TRBJ1-3; D might be TRBD1 (5 bases). The germline gives CDR1 SGHRS, CDR2 YFSETQ. Trimming took off 1 base at V and 0 bases at J, with 8 bases between the two ends. The CDR3 consists of 15 residues. CDR3 DNA: TGCGCCAGCAGCTTGCCACAGGTCTCTGGAAACACCATATATTTT. It translates to CASSLPQVSGNTIYF.

Only one count was recorded for this clone. This chain joins TRBV11-2 and TRBJ2-2; D is perhaps TRBD1 (6 bases). The CDR3 length is 15 residues. Trimming pared 5 bases from V and 15 bases from J, leaving 25 bases between. Germline V gene sequence: CDR1 SGHAT, CDR2 FQNNGV. CDR3 residues: CASSRLPQGTGDVFF. CDR3 bases: TGTGCCAGCAGCCGACTCCCACAGGGTACCGGGGATGTGTTTTTT.

This clone appeared many times. V usage is TRBV6-1 and J usage is TRBJ1-1; D is undetermined. V was clipped by 5 bases and J by 0 bases, with 10 bases between them. Per germline, CDR1 MNHNS and CDR2 SASEGT. The CDR3 loop spans 14 amino acids. The CDR3 DNA reads as TGTGCCAGCAGTCCCGTAGGGCTGAACACTGAAGCTTTCTTT. It yields the protein CASSPVGLNTEAFF.

This clone appeared a few times. The gene calls are TRBV6-1 and TRBJ1-2, with D uncertain. The ends were cut back, 7 bases at V and 2 bases at J, with 5 bases in the middle. CDR1 is MNHNS and CDR2 is SASEGT in the germline V gene. There are 11 residues in the CDR3. The CDR3 region is CASKGNYGYTF. Written as DNA, the CDR3 is TGTGCCAGCAAAGGCAACTATGGCTACACCTTC.

This clone was counted ten times or more. V and J are TRBV2 and TRBJ2-3; perhaps TRBD2 as D (6 bases). Germline V gene lookup returns CDR1 SNHLY and CDR2 FYNNEI. The CDR3 totals 14 residues. Trimming took 4 bases from V and 2 from J, leaving 10 bases between them. The CDR3 nucleotides are TGTGCCAGCAGTGGAGGGAGGCACACAGATACGCAGTATTTT. Residues: CASSGGRHTDTQYF.